This T cell receptor (beta chain) is drawn from a study of blood T cell repertoires in COVID-19 (dated by TCRdb to 2020 to 2022). Study-level background: Collaborator samples came from the United States, Italy and Spain and covered acute and convalescent phases of COVID-19. The material from the prospective study consisted of cDNA or gDNA derived from T cells, B-cell-depleted T cells, or PBMCs. The dataset comprised deeply sampled blood TCRbeta repertoires from subjects exposed to, actively infected with, or recovered from COVID-19. The repertoires were released in a freely available public database intended as a resource for research on the immune response to SARS-CoV-2. Samples were obtained from the ongoing ImmuneRACE study (first 160 participants) and from about 1,300 subjects provided by 6 global collaborators. The sample metadata nearly always contained a de-identified subject ID, COVID-19 status, age in years and sex. Where available, HLA class I and class II types were obtained from metadata supplied by the sample provider rather than from assay-based typing.

CDR1 and CDR2 are read off the germline V gene as SQVTM and ANQGSEA. There are 14 amino acids in the CDR3, from cysteine to phenylalanine inclusive. CDR3 DNA is the only sequence kept; it has 42 bases, read in frame from the first base. Relative to germline, V is 7 bases shorter and J is 5 bases shorter, with 19 bases between their ends. Comments on this clone: It has no known antigen specificity. The input lacks base qualities; no much larger clone sits a single base away.

Broad study findings and their caveats: The quantity of clinical and demographic metadata differed by source and by participant and was supplied without curation.

TCRbeta CDR3 regions were amplified from genomic DNA using the immunoSEQ Assay, a bias-controlled multiplex PCR. In the original analysis: Within the assay, amplification of reference gene primers was used to estimate how many nucleated cells each sample contained. Sequence reads were collapsed and filtered to measure the absolute abundance of every unique TCRbeta CDR3 rearrangement. For each sample, productive Simpson clonality was calculated as the square root of Simpson's diversity index across productive rearrangements. TCRdb provides this immuneACCESS table in a form limited to in-frame rearrangements. Some clones are lacking; in checked studies, under half of them reflect an unresolved V gene, and why the rest are absent is not known. From that table come the V and J calls and clone size; the DNA was used to work out D and trimming. In all, the sample holds about 54,000 clones, and approximately 90% of those were seen once. The ten top clones hold 3.5% to 4% of the sample.

One collaborating source in Seattle enrolled patients during active infection and followed them longitudinally through the course of disease. Whole blood was collected in K2EDTA tubes by collaborating institutions according to the institutions' own protocols. For TCRbeta analysis, collaborators shipped samples in one of three forms: frozen whole blood, isolated PBMCs, or DNA extracted from either of those sample types. This chain is built from TRBV29-1 and TRBJ2-3; tentative D gene TRBD1, with 5 bases matching. Specimen: peripheral blood. The source of this sequence is a man aged 35 to 55 with COVID-19, enrolled during active disease. The CDR3 protein sequence reads: CSARGLWSQDTQYF. The sequence in DNA is TGCAGCGCTAGGGGTCTCTGGTCACAAGATACGCAGTATTTT.